This entry features one TCR beta chain sequence. Its specificity is unknown. This sample is drawn from a study of CD8 T cells in ankylosing spondylitis. General observations from the study: Typical of ankylosing spondylitis blood, it appeared, was a TCR beta motif of eight highly homologous variants.

One entry per CDR3 protein results from TCRdb running MiXCR on the 5' RACE reads. The table has about 700,000 distinct CDR3 sequences, around 17% seen once. The sample was blood, either unsorted or a sorted T cell fraction (not recorded which). The receptor was derived from a male donor with ankylosing spondylitis.

The CDR3 reads CASSGDGATGELFF. The CDR3 DNA follows: TGTGCCAGCAGCGGGGACGGGGCCACCGGGGAGCTGTTTTTT. The V gene is TRBV9, the J gene TRBJ2-2; D is possibly TRBD1 or TRBD2 (5 bases each). Per germline, CDR1 SGDLS and CDR2 YYNGEE. V was cut by 3 bases and J by 4 bases, with 10 bases left in between. The CDR3 has 14 residues.